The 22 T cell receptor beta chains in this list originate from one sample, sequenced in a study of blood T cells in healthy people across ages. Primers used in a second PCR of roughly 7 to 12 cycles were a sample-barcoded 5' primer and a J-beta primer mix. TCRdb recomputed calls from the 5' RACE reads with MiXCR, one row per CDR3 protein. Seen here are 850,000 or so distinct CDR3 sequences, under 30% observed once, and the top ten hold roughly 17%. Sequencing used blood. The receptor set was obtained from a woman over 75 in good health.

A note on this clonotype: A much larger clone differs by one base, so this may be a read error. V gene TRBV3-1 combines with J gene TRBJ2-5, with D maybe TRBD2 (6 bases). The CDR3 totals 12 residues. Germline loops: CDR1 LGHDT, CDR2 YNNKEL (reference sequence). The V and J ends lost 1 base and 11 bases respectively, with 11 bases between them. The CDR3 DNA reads TGTGCCAGCAGCCAAGGTCCCCGGGAGCAGTACTTC. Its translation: CASSQGPREQYF.

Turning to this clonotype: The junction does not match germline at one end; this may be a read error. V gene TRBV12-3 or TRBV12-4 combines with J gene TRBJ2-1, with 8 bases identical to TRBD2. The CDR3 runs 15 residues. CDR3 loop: CASGFANGGADEQFF. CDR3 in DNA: TGTGCCAGCGGTTTTGCGAACGGGGGGGCTGATGAGCAGTTCTTC.

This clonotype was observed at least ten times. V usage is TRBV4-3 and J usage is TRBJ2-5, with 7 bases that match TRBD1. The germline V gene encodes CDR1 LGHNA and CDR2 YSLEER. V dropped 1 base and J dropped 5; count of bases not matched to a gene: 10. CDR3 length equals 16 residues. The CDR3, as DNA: TGCGCCAGCAGCCAAGGATTAACAGGGGTGAGGGAGACCCAGTACTTC. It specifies CASSQGLTGVRETQYF.

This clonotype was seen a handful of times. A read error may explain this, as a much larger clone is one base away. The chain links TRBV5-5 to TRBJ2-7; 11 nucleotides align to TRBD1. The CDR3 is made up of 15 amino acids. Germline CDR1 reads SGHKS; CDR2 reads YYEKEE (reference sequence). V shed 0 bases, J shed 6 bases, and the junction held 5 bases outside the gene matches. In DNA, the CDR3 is TGTGCCAGCAGCTTGGAGGGGACAGGGGGGGGCGAGCAGTACTTC. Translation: CASSLEGTGGGEQYF.

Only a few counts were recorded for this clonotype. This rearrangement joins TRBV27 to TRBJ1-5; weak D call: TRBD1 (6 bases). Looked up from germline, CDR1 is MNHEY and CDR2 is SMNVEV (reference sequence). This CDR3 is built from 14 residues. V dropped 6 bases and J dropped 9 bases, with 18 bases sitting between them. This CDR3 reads CASRYRDRGGPQHF. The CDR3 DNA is TGTGCCAGCAGGTACAGGGACCGGGGCGGGCCCCAGCATTTT.

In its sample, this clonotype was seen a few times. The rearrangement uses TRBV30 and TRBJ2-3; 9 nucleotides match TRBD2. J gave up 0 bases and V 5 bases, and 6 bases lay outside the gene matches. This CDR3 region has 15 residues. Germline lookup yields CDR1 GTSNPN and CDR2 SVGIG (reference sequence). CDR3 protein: CAWRRTSVSTDTQYF. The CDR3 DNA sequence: TGTGCCTGGCGCCGGACTAGCGTAAGCACAGATACGCAGTATTTT.

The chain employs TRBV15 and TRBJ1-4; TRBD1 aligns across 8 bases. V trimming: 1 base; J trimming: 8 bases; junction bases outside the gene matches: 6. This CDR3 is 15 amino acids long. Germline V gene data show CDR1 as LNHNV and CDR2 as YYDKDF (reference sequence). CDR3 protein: CATSRGRGREEKLFF. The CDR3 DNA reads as TGTGCCACCAGCAGAGGCAGGGGGCGTGAGGAAAAACTGTTTTTT.

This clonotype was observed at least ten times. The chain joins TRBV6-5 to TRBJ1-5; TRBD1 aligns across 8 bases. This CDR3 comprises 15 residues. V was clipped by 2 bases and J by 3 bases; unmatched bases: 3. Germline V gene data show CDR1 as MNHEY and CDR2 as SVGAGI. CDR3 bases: TGTGCCAGCAGTTACGACAGGGGATCCAATCAGCCCCAGCATTTT. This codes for CASSYDRGSNQPQHF.

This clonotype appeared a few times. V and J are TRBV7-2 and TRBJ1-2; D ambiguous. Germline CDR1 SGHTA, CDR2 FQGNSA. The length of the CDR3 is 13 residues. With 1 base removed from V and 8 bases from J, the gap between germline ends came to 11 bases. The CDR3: CASSLGARRGYTF. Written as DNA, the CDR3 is TGTGCCAGCAGCTTAGGTGCTAGAAGGGGCTACACCTTC. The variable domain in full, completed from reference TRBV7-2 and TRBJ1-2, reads GAGVSQSPSNKVTEKGKDVELRCDPISGHTALYWYRQSLGQGLEFLIYFQGNSAPDKSGLPSDRFSAERTGGSVSTLTIQRTQQEDSAVYLCASSLGARRGYTFGSGTRLTVV.

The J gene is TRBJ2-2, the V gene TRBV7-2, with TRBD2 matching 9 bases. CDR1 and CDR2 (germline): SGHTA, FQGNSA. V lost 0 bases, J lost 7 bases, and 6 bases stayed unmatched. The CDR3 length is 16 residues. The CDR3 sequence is CASSLAAGGPNGELFF. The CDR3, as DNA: TGTGCCAGCAGCTTAGCTGCGGGGGGGCCGAACGGGGAGCTGTTTTTT.

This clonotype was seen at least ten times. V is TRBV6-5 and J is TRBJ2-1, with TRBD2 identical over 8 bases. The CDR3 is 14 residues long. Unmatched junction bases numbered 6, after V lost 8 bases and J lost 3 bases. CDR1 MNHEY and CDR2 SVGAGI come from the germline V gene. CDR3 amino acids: CASASAGGYNEQFF. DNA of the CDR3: TGTGCCAGCGCCTCCGCGGGGGGCTACAATGAGCAGTTCTTC.

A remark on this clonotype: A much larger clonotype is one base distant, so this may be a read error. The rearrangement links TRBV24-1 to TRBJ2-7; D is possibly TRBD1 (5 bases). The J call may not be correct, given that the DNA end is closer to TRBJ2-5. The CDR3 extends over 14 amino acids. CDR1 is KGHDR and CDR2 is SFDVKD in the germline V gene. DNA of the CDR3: TGTGCCACCAGTGGGGCAGGGAAGTTCGAGACCCAGTACTTC. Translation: CATSGAGKFETQYF.

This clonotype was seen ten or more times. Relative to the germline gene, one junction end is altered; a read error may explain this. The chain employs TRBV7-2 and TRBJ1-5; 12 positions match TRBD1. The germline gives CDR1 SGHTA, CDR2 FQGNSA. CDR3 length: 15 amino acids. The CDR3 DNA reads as TGCGCCAGCAGCCCGGGACAGGGGGCCGGTCAGCCCCAGCATTTT. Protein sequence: CASSPGQGAGQPQHF.

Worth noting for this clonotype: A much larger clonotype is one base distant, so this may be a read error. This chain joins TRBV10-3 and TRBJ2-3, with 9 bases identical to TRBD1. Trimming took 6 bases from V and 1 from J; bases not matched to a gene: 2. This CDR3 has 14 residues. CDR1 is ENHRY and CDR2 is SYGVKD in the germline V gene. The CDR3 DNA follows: TGTGCCATCAGGGGACAGGGACGCACAGATACGCAGTATTTT. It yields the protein CAIRGQGRTDTQYF.

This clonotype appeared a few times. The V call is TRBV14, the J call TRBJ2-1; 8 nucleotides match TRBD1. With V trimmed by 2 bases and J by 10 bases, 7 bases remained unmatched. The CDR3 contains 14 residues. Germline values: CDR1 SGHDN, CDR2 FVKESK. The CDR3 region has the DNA TGTGCCAGCAGCCAAACCGACAGGGGAGGAGAGCAGTTCTTC. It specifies CASSQTDRGGEQFF.

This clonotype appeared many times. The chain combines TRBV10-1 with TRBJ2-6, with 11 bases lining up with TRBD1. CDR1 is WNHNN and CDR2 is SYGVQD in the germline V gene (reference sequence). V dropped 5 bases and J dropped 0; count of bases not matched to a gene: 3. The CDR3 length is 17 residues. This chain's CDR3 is CASSKGTGGSGANVLTF. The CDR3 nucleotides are TGCGCCAGCAGTAAGGGGACAGGGGGCTCTGGGGCCAACGTCCTGACTTTC.

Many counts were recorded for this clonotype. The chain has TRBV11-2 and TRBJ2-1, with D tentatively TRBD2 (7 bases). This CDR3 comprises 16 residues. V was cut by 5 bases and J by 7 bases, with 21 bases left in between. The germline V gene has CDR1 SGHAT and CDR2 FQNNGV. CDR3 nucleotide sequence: TGTGCCAGCAGCCCCACCCTAGGGGGGGCCGGGAATGAGCAGTTCTTC. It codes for CASSPTLGGAGNEQFF.

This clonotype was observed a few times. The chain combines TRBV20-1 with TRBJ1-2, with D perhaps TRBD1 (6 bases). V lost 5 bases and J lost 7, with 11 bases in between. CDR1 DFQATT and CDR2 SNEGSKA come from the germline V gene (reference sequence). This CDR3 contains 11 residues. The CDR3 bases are TGCAGTGCTCCTGCACAGGGTGGCTACACCTTC. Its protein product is CSAPAQGGYTF.

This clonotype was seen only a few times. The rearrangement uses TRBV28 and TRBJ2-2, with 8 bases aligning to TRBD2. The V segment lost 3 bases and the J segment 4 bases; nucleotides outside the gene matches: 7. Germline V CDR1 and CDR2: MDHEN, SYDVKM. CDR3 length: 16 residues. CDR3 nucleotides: TGTGCCAGCAGTTTTAATGGCGGGGGGATCACCGGGGAGCTGTTTTTT. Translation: CASSFNGGGITGELFF. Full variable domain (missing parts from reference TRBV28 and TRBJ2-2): DVKVTQSSRYLVKRTGEKVFLECVQDMDHENMFWYRQDPGLGLRLIYFSYDVKMKEKGDIPEGYSVSREKKERFSLILESASTNQTSMYLCASSFNGGGITGELFFGEGSRLTVL.

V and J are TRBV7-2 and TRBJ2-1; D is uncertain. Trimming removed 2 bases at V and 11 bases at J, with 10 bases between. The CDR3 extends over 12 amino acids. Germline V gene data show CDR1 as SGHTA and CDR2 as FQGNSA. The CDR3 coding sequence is TGTGCCAGCAGCTTACAGGAGAGTCAGCAGTTCTTC. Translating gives CASSLQESQQFF.

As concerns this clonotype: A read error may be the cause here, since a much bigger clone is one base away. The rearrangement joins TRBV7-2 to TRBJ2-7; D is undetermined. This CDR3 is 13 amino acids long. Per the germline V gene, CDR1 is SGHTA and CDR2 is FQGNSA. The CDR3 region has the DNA TGTGCCAACAGCCCCAGCAGTTACTACGAGCAGTACTTC. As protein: CANSPSSYYEQYF.

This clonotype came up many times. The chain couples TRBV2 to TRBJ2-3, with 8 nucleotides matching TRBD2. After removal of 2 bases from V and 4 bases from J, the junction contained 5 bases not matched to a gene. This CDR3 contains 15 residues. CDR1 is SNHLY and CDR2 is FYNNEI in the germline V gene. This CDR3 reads CASSESGGVSDTQYF. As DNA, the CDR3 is TGTGCCAGCAGTGAAAGCGGGGGCGTTTCAGATACGCAGTATTTT.